A selection of T cell receptor beta chains follows, all from one sample in a study of OX40 agonist ivuxolimab in advanced cancers. Produced via immunoSEQ multiplex PCR; TCRdb's table is partial and in-frame only. Counted here are tens of thousands of clones, 88% occurring once; the ten biggest clones make up under 0.75%. Sequenced material: CD4+ or CD8+ T cells sorted from blood, taken in a trial of the OX40 agonist ivuxolimab. The receptors were gathered from an adult with an advanced solid tumor such as melanoma, head and neck, liver or kidney cancer. The CDR3 runs from the conserved cysteine through the conserved F or W.

V,CDR3
TRBV18,CASSPSRENIQYF
TRBV7-9,CASSWDRDTEAFF
TRBV6-6,CASSRAAASTDTQYF
TRBV18,CASSPRRQGGEKLFF
TRBV7-3,CASSSLLNTEAFF
TRBV11-2,CASSPGTGRAGELFF
TRBV5-4,CASSYYGGRTEAFF
TRBV2,CASSIQQRDEKLFF
TRBV5-5,CATTPGRSSYEQYF
TRBV6-5,CASQGGSEQYF
TRBV14,CASSQFGLAGGETQYF
TRBV30,CAWGQGTGAYEQYF
TRBV6-1,CASRWGSTNEKLFF
TRBV2,CASSGDRGTDTQYF
TRBV6-1,CASSGDRINEQYF
TRBV5-1,CASSLVGKDYGYTF
TRBV6-5,CASSYLAGVGQFF
TRBV28,CASRFIGTELANYGYTF
TRBV6-5,CASKALTRQGGEAFF
TRBV18,CASSPRTGVETQYF
TRBV27,CASSFWGRSETQYF
TRBV29-1,CSVNPTSGSTDTQYF
TRBV7-6,CASSLVGTGTTDTQYF
TRBV7-2,CASSSRQGRINEQFF
TRBV6-5,CASGAGGWTGELFF
TRBV15,CATSRDKETTSTDTQYF
TRBV20-1,CSALGGHEQFF
TRBV7-9,CASSLFPGGTEDRAQYF
TRBV7-3,CASSCGDCNEQFF
TRBV10-2,CASTSGRTYEQYF
TRBV6-1,CASSEAGQGSRAEAFF
TRBV19,CASSSSYEQYF
TRBV2,CASRRDRGSLGTQYF
TRBV5-1,CASSLLDQRGTNEQFF
TRBV4-2,CASSQGLQGASGANVLTF
TRBV7-8,CASSSTGTGDIIDTQYF
TRBV7-8,CASSLTLDRFSGNTIYF
TRBV6-1,CASSAGQGRVGETQYF
TRBV5-4,CASRRGRVDTEAFF
TRBV7-8,CASSLGGLSEAFF
TRBV6-1,CATSVDRGPYGYTF
TRBV9,CASSQTSPGQGSADTQYF
TRBV10-3,CAISEREASTDTQYF
TRBV19,CASSGQGGEKLFF
TRBV4-1,CASSQVLSRYEQYF
TRBV5-4,CASSPRTRETQYF
TRBV13,CASSPQGGGEQYF
TRBV30,CASGWGNTEAFF
TRBV28,CASSLGAGLMNTEAFF
TRBV5-4,CASSPDRAIWETQYF
TRBV5-1,CASSLDSFGPDTQYF